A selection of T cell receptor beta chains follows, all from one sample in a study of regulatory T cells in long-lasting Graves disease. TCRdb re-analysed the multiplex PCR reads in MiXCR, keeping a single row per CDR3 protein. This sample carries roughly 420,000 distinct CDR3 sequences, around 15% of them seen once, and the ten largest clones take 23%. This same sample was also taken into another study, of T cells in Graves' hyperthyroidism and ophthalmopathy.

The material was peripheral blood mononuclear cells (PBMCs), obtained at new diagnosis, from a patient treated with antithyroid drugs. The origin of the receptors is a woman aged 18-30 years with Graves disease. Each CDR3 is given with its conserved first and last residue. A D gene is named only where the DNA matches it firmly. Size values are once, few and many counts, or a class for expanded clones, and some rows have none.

CASNHREGLDTQYF	TGCGCCAGCAATCATCGGGAGGGATTAGATACGCAGTATTTT	TRBJ2-3	NA	TRBD2	TRBV5-1
CASRNGNSGNTIYF	TGTGCCAGCCGTAACGGGAACTCTGGAAACACCATATATTTT	TRBJ1-3	NA	NA	TRBV6-1
CASSYVRGLYNEQFF	TGTGCCAGCAGTTACGTTAGGGGACTATACAATGAGCAGTTCTTC	TRBJ2-1	many	TRBD2	TRBV6-2/TRBV6-3
CASSAQHGGYEQYF	TGTGCCAGCAGCGCCCAACACGGAGGCTACGAGCAGTACTTC	TRBJ2-7	many	NA	TRBV9
CSARDGDTYNEQFF	TGCAGTGCTAGAGACGGGGACACGTACAATGAGCAGTTCTTC	TRBJ2-1	many	NA	TRBV20-1
CASSSGLAGVSRLYEQYF	TGTGCCAGCAGTTCCGGACTAGCGGGAGTTAGTCGGCTCTACGAGCAGTACTTC	TRBJ2-7	many	TRBD2	TRBV6-2/TRBV6-3
CASTPRGSSYQPQHF	TGTGCCAGTACTCCTAGGGGCAGCTCCTATCAGCCCCAGCATTTT	TRBJ1-5	few	NA	TRBV19
CASSYSPTLYNEQFF	TGTGCCAGCAGTTACTCGCCGACTCTTTACAATGAGCAGTTCTTC	TRBJ2-1	many	NA	TRBV6-2/TRBV6-3
CSARVDSLSQQYF	TGCAGTGCTAGAGTCGACAGTCTCAGTCAGCAGTACTTC	TRBJ2-7	many	NA	TRBV20-1
CASSEDRDPFDEQYF	TGTGCCAGCAGTGAGGACAGGGATCCGTTCGATGAGCAGTACTTC	TRBJ2-4	NA	TRBD1	TRBV2
CASSYSLGNEQFF	TGTGCCAGCAGTTACTCGTTGGGCAATGAGCAGTTCTTC	TRBJ2-1	NA	NA	TRBV6-2/TRBV6-3
CASSFRFYEQYF	TGTGCCAGCAGCTTTCGGTTCTACGAGCAGTACTTC	TRBJ2-7	many	NA	TRBV5-6
CASSSPGLSNTEAFF	TGTGCCAGCAGCTCCCCTGGGCTTTCGAACACTGAAGCTTTCTTT	TRBJ1-1	few	NA	TRBV5-6
CASSPPDGGWTQYF	TGTGCCAGCTCACCCCCGGACGGGGGGTGGACCCAGTACTTC	TRBJ2-5	few	TRBD2	TRBV18
CASPAGGTEAFF	TGTGCCTCTCCGGCAGGGGGGACTGAAGCTTTCTTT	TRBJ1-1	few	TRBD1	TRBV30
CASSSPSGQGIYTGELFF	TGTGCCAGCAGCTCACCGTCTGGACAGGGAATTTACACCGGGGAGCTGTTTTTT	TRBJ2-2	NA	TRBD1	TRBV9
CASSLMGGADTQYF	TGTGCCAGCAGCTTAATGGGCGGGGCCGATACGCAGTATTTT	TRBJ2-3	few	NA	TRBV7-2
CASSERQGNSPLHF	TGTGCCAGCAGTGAACGACAGGGGAATTCACCCCTCCACTTT	TRBJ1-6	many	TRBD1	TRBV2
CASSQGTSGTGELFF	TGCGCCAGCAGCCAAGGGACTAGCGGCACCGGGGAGCTGTTTTTT	TRBJ2-2	NA	TRBD2	TRBV4-1
CAWAAAPNEKLFF	TGTGCCTGGGCAGCGGCGCCGAATGAAAAACTGTTTTTT	TRBJ1-4	NA	NA	TRBV30
CASSTRGHEQFF	TGTGCCAGCAGTACTAGGGGGCATGAGCAGTTCTTC	TRBJ2-1	many	TRBD1	TRBV27
CASSLKENTGELFF	TGTGCCAGCAGTTTAAAGGAGAACACCGGGGAGCTGTTTTTT	TRBJ2-2	NA	NA	TRBV27
CASGLKGSTGELFF	TGTGCTAGTGGTTTGAAAGGGAGCACCGGGGAGCTGTTTTTT	TRBJ2-2	few	NA	TRBV12-5
CASSLAPSNTEAFF	TGTGCCAGCAGCTTAGCACCGTCGAACACTGAAGCTTTCTTT	TRBJ1-1	many	NA	TRBV7-2
CASSQSGLAGVNEQFF	TGCGCCAGCAGCCAATCGGGACTAGCGGGAGTCAATGAGCAGTTCTTC	TRBJ2-1	NA	TRBD2	TRBV7-9
CSASALAGVVIEQYF	TGCAGTGCTAGCGCTCTAGCGGGAGTGGTTATCGAGCAGTACTTC	TRBJ2-7	NA	TRBD2	TRBV20-1
CASSDASGREAGELFF	TGTGCCAGCAGCGATGCCAGCGGGAGAGAAGCGGGGGAGCTGTTTTTT	TRBJ2-2	many	TRBD2	TRBV28
CASSLGGPYQPQHF	TGCGCCAGCAGCCTAGGGGGCCCATATCAGCCCCAGCATTTT	TRBJ1-5	few	TRBD1	TRBV5-1
CASSPAQGPTNSYNSPLHF	TGTGCCAGCAGCCCTGCTCAGGGCCCGACCAACTCCTATAATTCACCCCTCCACTTT	TRBJ1-6	NA	NA	TRBV28
CASSFTESQPQHF	TGTGCCAGCAGTTTTACGGAAAGTCAGCCCCAGCATTTT	TRBJ1-5	many	NA	TRBV27
CASSLNLGPTNYGYTF	TGTGCCAGCAGCTTAAATTTGGGTCCGACTAACTATGGCTACACCTTC	TRBJ1-2	NA	NA	TRBV7-9
CAIQRFGGPDTQYF	TGTGCCATACAAAGATTTGGGGGGCCAGATACGCAGTATTTT	TRBJ2-3	NA	NA	TRBV10-3
CASGLYSPSYEQYF	TGTGCCAGCGGTCTATACAGCCCCTCCTACGAGCAGTACTTC	TRBJ2-7	many	NA	TRBV12-3/TRBV12-4
CSARGGGGEVYEQYF	TGCAGTGCTAGAGGGGGTGGGGGCGAGGTCTACGAGCAGTACTTC	TRBJ2-7	many	NA	TRBV20-1
CASSQEPSGSYEQYF	TGTGCCAGCAGCCAAGAGCCTAGCGGGAGCTACGAGCAGTACTTC	TRBJ2-7	many	TRBD2	TRBV3-1
CASSLEVRGEQYF	TGTGCCAGCAGCTTAGAAGTGCGGGGGGAGCAGTACTTC	TRBJ2-7	NA	TRBD2	TRBV7-6
CASRTDREAYNEQFF	TGTGCCAGCAGAACCGACAGGGAAGCCTACAATGAGCAGTTCTTC	TRBJ2-1	few	TRBD1	TRBV12-3/TRBV12-4
CASSETSGSSSYEQYF	TGCGCCAGCAGCGAAACTAGCGGGAGTAGCTCCTACGAGCAGTACTTC	TRBJ2-7	NA	TRBD2	TRBV4-1
CSAGASGGHQETQYF	TGCAGTGCGGGTGCTAGCGGCGGCCACCAAGAGACCCAGTACTTC	TRBJ2-5	many	TRBD2	TRBV20-1
CASSPRRPAGTLVGRQYF	TGTGCCAGTAGTCCCCGTCGACCAGCGGGGACTCTCGTTGGAAGGCAGTATTTT	TRBJ2-3	NA	TRBD2	TRBV19
CASSSLGSLSSYEQYF	TGTGCCAGCAGTTCCCTCGGGTCCCTCAGCTCCTACGAGCAGTACTTC	TRBJ2-7	many	NA	TRBV27
CASSSDRKRGDTQYF	TGTGCCAGCAGCTCCGACCGCAAAAGGGGAGATACGCAGTATTTT	TRBJ2-3	many	NA	TRBV7-9
CASSLVWYEQYF	TGTGCCAGCAGCTTAGTTTGGTACGAGCAGTACTTC	TRBJ2-7	many	NA	TRBV7-8
CASTPTGGSDEQFF	TGCGCCAGCACCCCTACAGGGGGGTCCGATGAGCAGTTCTTC	TRBJ2-1	once	TRBD1	TRBV7-2
CASSELAGVKRGEQYF	TGTGCCAGCAGTGAACTAGCGGGAGTAAAGAGGGGTGAGCAGTACTTC	TRBJ2-7	few	TRBD2	TRBV6-1
CASSSPFRGGKTEAFF	TGTGCCAGCAGTTCTCCTTTCCGGGGAGGGAAAACTGAAGCTTTCTTT	TRBJ1-1	many	NA	TRBV6-5
CAWGGEIGPNEQFF	TGTGCCTGGGGGGGGGAGATCGGTCCGAATGAGCAGTTCTTC	TRBJ2-1	few	TRBD2	TRBV30
CASSPLFGGQGEKLFF	TGTGCCAGCAGTCCCCTTTTTGGGGGTCAGGGTGAAAAACTGTTTTTT	TRBJ1-4	NA	NA	TRBV28
CASSQSGDSPLHF	TGTGCCAGCAGCCAATCGGGGGATTCACCCCTCCACTTT	TRBJ1-6	NA	NA	TRBV3-1
CASALPGGEQYF	TGTGCCAGCGCGCTGCCGGGAGGCGAGCAGTACTTC	TRBJ2-7	NA	TRBD2	TRBV6-1
CASSLGVDRLEQYF	TGTGCCAGCAGTTTGGGGGTTGATCGGCTCGAGCAGTACTTC	TRBJ2-7	many	NA	TRBV27
CASFPGLANEQYF	TGTGCCAGCTTCCCGGGACTAGCGAACGAGCAGTACTTC	TRBJ2-7	few	TRBD2	TRBV6-1
CASSYSVLAGANEQFF	TGTGCCAGCAGTTACTCGGTACTAGCGGGAGCGAATGAGCAGTTCTTC	TRBJ2-1	many	TRBD2	TRBV6-5
CASSLLDSGNEQFF	TGTGCCAGCAGCCTCCTAGACTCGGGCAATGAGCAGTTCTTC	TRBJ2-1	NA	NA	TRBV7-3
CASNPRGRGAVTEAFF	TGTGCCAGCAACCCTAGAGGGCGGGGGGCGGTCACTGAAGCTTTCTTT	TRBJ1-1	many	NA	TRBV12-3/TRBV12-4
CATWTGFSSQPQHF	TGTGCCACTTGGACAGGGTTTTCGAGTCAGCCCCAGCATTTT	TRBJ1-5	NA	TRBD1	TRBV6-1
CASSQAAHRDRKNIQYF	TGCGCCAGCAGCCAAGCGGCCCACAGGGACCGCAAAAACATTCAGTACTTC	TRBJ2-4	few	NA	TRBV4-3
CASSLHADNTEAFF	TGTGCCAGCAGCTTGCACGCAGACAACACTGAAGCTTTCTTT	TRBJ1-1	many	NA	TRBV11-3
CAISESDRGNTEAFF	TGTGCCATCAGTGAGTCGGACAGGGGGAACACTGAAGCTTTCTTT	TRBJ1-1	few	TRBD1	TRBV10-3